This T cell receptor beta chain was sequenced for a study of cytomegalovirus exposure and HLA in healthy donors. Study-wide findings and caveats: Reportedly, TCR beta sequences accurately predicted HLA-A and HLA-B alleles in most subjects.

The study ran its PCR with 60 Vbeta and 13 Jbeta primers. Sequenced by immunoSEQ multiplex PCR; TCRdb stores in-frame clones only, minus some. This sample has some 85,000 clones, with less than 80% found just once. V lost 0 bases, J lost 3 bases, and 14 bases lay in between. The CDR3 consists of 16 residues. From germline, CDR1 is MNHEY and CDR2 SVGAGI. As for this clone: What it recognizes is unknown.

Sequencing was performed on PBMCs. This receptor was obtained from a male donor in good health and CMV-seronegative. The chain combines TRBV6-5 with TRBJ1-2; possibly TRBD1 for D (6 bases). DNA for the CDR3: TGTGCCAGCAGTTACTCGGCAGGGGAAAGACACTATGGCTACACCTTC. The encoded protein is CASSYSAGERHYGYTF.